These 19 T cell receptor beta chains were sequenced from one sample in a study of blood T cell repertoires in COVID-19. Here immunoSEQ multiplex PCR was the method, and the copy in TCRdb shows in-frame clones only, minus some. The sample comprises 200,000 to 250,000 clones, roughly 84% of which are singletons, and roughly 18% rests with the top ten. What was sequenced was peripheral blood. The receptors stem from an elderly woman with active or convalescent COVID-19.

For the CDR3, the DNA is TGTGCCAGCAGCTTCACCGGGACAGGGGCCTACGAGCAGTACTTC. It specifies CASSFTGTGAYEQYF. The V gene is TRBV11-2, the J gene TRBJ2-7; 10 nucleotides agree with TRBD1. The germline V gene encodes CDR1 SGHAT and CDR2 FQNNGV. J gave up 2 bases and V 3 bases, and 4 bases lay outside the gene matches. The CDR3 extends over 15 amino acids.

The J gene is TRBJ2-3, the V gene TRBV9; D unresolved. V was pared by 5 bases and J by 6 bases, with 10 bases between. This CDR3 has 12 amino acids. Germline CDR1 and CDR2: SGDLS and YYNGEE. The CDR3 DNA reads TGTGCCAGCAGTCGACAATTGGATACGCAGTATTTT. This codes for CASSRQLDTQYF.

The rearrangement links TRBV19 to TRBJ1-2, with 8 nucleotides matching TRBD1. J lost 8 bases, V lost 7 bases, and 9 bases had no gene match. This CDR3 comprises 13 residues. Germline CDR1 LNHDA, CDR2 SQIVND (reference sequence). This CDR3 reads CASTDQGAQGYTF. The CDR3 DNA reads TGTGCCAGTACCGACCAGGGGGCGCAAGGCTACACCTTC.

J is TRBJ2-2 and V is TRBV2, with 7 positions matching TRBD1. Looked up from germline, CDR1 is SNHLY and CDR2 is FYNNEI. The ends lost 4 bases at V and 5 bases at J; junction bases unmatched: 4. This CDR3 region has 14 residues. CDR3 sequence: CASSGTGETGELFF. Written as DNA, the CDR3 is TGTGCCAGCAGTGGAACAGGGGAAACCGGGGAGCTGTTTTTT.

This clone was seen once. The CDR3 sequence: CASSRDRGWDGYTF. In nucleotides, the CDR3 is TGTGCCAGCAGTCGGGACAGGGGTTGGGATGGCTACACCTTC. J is TRBJ1-2 and V is TRBV27, with 10 bases matching TRBD1. Germline values: CDR1 MNHEY, CDR2 SMNVEV (reference sequence). This CDR3 comprises 14 residues. V gave up 5 bases and J gave up 6 bases; unmatched junction bases: 6.

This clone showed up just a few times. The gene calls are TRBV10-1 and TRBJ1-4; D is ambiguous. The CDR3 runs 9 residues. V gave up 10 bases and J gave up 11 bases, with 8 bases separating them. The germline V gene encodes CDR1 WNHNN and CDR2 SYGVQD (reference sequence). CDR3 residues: CATGNKLFF. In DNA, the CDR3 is TGCGCCACGGGGAACAAACTGTTTTTT.

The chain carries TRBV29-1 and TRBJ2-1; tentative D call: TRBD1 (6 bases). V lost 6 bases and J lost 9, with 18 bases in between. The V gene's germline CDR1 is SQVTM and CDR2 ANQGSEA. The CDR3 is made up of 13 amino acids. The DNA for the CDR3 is TGCAGCGTCTCCTACAGGGATTCTGGTGAGCAGTTCTTC. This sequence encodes CSVSYRDSGEQFF.

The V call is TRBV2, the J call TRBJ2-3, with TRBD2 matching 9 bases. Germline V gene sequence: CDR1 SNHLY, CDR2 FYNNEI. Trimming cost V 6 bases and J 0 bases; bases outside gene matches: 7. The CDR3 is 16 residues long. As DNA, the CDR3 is TGTGCCAGCAGCCAAGCGGGGGGCCGGAGCACAGATACGCAGTATTTT. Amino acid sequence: CASSQAGGRSTDTQYF.

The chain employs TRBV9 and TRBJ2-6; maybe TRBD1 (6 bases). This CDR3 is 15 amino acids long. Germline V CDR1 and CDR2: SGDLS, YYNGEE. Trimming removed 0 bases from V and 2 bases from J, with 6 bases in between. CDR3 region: CASSVEGAGANVLTF. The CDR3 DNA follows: TGTGCCAGCAGCGTAGAGGGGGCTGGGGCCAACGTCCTGACTTTC.

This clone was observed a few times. This CDR3 reads CASSSARGAGAEAFF. CDR3 DNA sequence: TGTGCCAGCAGTAGCGCCAGGGGCGCGGGCGCTGAAGCTTTCTTT. The chain combines TRBV13 with TRBJ1-1; D perhaps matches TRBD1 (6 bases). The CDR3 covers 15 residues. Per the germline V gene, CDR1 is PRHDT and CDR2 is FYEKMQ (reference sequence). V was cut by 6 bases and J by 6 bases, with 20 bases left in between.

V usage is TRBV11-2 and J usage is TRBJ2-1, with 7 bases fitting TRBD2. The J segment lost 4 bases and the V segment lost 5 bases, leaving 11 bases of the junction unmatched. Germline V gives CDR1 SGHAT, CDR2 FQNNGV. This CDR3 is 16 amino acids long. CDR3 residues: CASSHGTKDFYNEQFF. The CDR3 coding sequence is TGTGCCAGCAGCCACGGGACTAAAGACTTTTACAATGAGCAGTTCTTC.

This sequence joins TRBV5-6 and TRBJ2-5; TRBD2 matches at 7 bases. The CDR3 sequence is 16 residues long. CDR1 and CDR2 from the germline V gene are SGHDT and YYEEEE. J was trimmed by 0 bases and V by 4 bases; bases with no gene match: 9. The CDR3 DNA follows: TGTGCCAGCAGCCCCGATGGACTAGGGTACCAAGAGACCCAGTACTTC. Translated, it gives CASSPDGLGYQETQYF.

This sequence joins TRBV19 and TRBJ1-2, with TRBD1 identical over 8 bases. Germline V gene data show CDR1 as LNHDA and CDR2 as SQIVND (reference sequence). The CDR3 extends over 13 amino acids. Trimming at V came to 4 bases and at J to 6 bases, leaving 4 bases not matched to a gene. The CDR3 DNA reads TGTGCCAGTAGTACCCGACAGGGGAATGGCTACACCTTC. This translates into CASSTRQGNGYTF.

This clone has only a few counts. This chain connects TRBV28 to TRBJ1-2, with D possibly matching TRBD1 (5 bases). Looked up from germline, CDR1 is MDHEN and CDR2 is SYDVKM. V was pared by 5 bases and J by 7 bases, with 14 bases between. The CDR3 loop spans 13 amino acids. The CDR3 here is CASSKQVRSGYTF. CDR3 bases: TGTGCCAGCAGTAAACAGGTACGAAGTGGCTACACCTTC.

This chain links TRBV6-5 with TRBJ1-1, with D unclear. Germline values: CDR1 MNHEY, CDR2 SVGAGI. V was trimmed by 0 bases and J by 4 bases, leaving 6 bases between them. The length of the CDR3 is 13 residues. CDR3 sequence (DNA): TGTGCCAGCAGTTACTCCGAGCGCACTGAAGCTTTCTTT. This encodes CASSYSERTEAFF.

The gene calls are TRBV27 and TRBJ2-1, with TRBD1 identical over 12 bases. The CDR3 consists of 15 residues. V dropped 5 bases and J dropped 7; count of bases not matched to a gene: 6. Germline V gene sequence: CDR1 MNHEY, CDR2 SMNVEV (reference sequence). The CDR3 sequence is CASSPGDRGRNEQFF. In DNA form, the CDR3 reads TGTGCCAGCAGTCCGGGGGACAGGGGGCGGAATGAGCAGTTCTTC.

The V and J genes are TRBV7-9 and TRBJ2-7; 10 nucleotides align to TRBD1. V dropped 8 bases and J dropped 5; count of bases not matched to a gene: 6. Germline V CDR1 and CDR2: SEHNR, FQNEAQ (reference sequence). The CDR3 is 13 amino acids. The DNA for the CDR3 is TGTGCCAGCTCTAAGGGACAGGGGAACGAGCAGTACTTC. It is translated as CASSKGQGNEQYF.

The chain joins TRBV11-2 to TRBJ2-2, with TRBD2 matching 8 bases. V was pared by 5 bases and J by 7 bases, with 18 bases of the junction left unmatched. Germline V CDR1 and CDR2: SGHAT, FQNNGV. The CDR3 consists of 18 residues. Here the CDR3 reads CASSTRPGGRTSHGELFF. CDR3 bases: TGTGCCAGCAGCACCCGCCCGGGCGGGAGGACTTCCCACGGGGAGCTGTTTTTT.

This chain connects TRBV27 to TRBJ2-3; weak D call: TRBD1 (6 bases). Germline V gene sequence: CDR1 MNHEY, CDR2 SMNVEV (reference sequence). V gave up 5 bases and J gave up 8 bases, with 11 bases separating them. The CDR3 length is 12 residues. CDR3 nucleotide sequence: TGTGCCAGCAGTCAGTCGGACAGTACGCAGTATTTT. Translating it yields CASSQSDSTQYF.